This T cell receptor beta chain stems from a study of PD-1 blockade in classical Hodgkin lymphoma. The study, taken as a whole, reports: Complete responders matched newly diagnosed patients in baseline diversity. Patients with an early start, nivolumab under 1 year after ASCT, were excluded. Prior therapy or disease activity may underlie the repertoire differences, whose causes remain undefined. While CD8+ TCR diversity did not rise significantly by C4D1, CD4+ TCR diversity did.

Each patient relapsed following autologous stem cell transplantation, and prior brentuximab vedotin exposure differed. The table came from immunoSEQ multiplex PCR; TCRdb's copy has only in-frame clones and leaves some out. The data hold some 46,000 clones, with around 82% observed a single time. As concerns this clone: Its antigen is unknown.

The sample was peripheral blood mononuclear cells (PBMCs), taken before the second cycle of nivolumab. The sequence was obtained from a human donor with classical Hodgkin lymphoma.

The CDR3 coding sequence is TGTGCCAGCAGCCAAGCCCGGCCGGGACTAGCGGGGTCCTCCTACGAGCAGTACTTC. It codes for CASSQARPGLAGSSYEQYF. The gene calls are TRBV4-2 and TRBJ2-7, with TRBD2 matching 13 bases. The germline V gene has CDR1 LGHNA and CDR2 YNFKEQ. V was pared by 1 base and J by 0 bases, with 9 bases of the junction left unmatched. The CDR3 contains 19 residues.